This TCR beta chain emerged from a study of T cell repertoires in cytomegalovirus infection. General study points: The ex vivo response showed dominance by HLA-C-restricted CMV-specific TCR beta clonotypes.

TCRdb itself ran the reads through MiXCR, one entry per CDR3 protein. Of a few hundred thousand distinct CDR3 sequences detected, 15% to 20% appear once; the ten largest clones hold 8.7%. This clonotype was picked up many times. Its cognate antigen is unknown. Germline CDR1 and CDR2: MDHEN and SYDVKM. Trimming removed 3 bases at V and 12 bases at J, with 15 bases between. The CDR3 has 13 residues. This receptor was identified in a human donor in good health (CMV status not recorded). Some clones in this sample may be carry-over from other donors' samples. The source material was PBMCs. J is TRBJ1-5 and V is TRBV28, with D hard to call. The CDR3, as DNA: TGTGCCAGCAGTTTCTATAAAGTGAGGCTCCAGCATTTT. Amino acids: CASSFYKVRLQHF. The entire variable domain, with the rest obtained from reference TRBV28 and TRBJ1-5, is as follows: DVKVTQSSRYLVKRTGEKVFLECVQDMDHENMFWYRQDPGLGLRLIYFSYDVKMKEKGDIPEGYSVSREKKERFSLILESASTNQTSMYLCASSFYKVRLQHFGDGTRLSIL.